A single sample is the source of the 32 T cell receptor beta chains below, sequenced in a study of cytomegalovirus exposure and HLA in healthy donors. The PCR ran on 60 Vbeta and 13 Jbeta primers. Assay used: immunoSEQ multiplex PCR; TCRdb lists only in-frame clones, some missing. Its table records about 72,000 clones. The sequencing sample was made of PBMCs. The receptors shown here come from a man between 50 and 59 years old in good health and CMV-seropositive.

This sequence joins TRBV27 and TRBJ1-1; TRBD1 matches at 8 bases. CDR1 is MNHEY and CDR2 is SMNVEV in the germline V gene (reference sequence). V lost 7 bases, J lost 1 base, and 5 bases stayed unmatched. The CDR3 is 14 amino acids. CDR3 sequence reads: CASTQGAGNTEAFF. CDR3 sequence (DNA): TGTGCCAGCACGCAGGGGGCTGGGAACACTGAAGCTTTCTTT.

The rearrangement uses TRBV9 and TRBJ2-3; TRBD1 agrees at 12 bases. This CDR3 has 18 residues. The V and J ends lost 6 bases and 5 bases, in that order; junction bases with no gene match: 16. In germline, CDR1 is SGDLS, CDR2 YYNGEE. CDR3 in amino acids: CASTPGQGALLRGDTQYF. The CDR3 nucleotides read TGTGCCAGCACCCCGGGACAGGGGGCCCTCCTACGTGGAGATACGCAGTATTTT.

The chain carries TRBV19 and TRBJ1-2; D is uncertain. The V end was cut by 6 bases, the J end by 5 bases, with 7 bases between. The germline CDR1 and CDR2 sequences are LNHDA and SQIVND (reference sequence). The CDR3 totals 11 residues. CDR3 sequence: CASSREYGYTF. The CDR3 DNA is TGTGCCAGTAGCCGGGAATATGGCTACACCTTC.

The genes are TRBV6-1 and TRBJ2-7; 8 bases align to TRBD2. Germline CDR1 and CDR2: MNHNS and SASEGT. This CDR3 is built from 15 residues. After removal of 4 bases from V and 8 bases from J, the junction contained 13 bases not matched to a gene. CDR3 sequence (DNA): TGTGCCAGCAGTGGTCGGACTAGCCCCGAACAGAAGCAGTACTTC. It codes for CASSGRTSPEQKQYF.

The chain joins TRBV5-6 to TRBJ2-2, with D possibly being TRBD2 (5 bases). The CDR3 loop spans 16 amino acids. V gave up 6 bases and J gave up 6 bases, with 21 bases separating them. Germline CDR1 reads SGHDT; CDR2 reads YYEEEE. CDR3 DNA sequence: TGTGCCAGCATCCTACACCAACCAGGAGGAGCCGGGGAGCTGTTTTTT. Amino acid sequence: CASILHQPGGAGELFF. Drawing the rest from reference TRBV5-6 and TRBJ2-2, the complete variable domain is DAGVTQSPTHLIKTRGQQVTLRCSPKSGHDTVSWYQQALGQGPQFIFQYYEEEERQRGNFPDRFSGHQFPNYSSELNVNALLLGDSALYLCASILHQPGGAGELFFGEGSRLTVL.

This sequence joins TRBV9 and TRBJ2-4; D is perhaps TRBD1 (6 bases). This CDR3 comprises 16 residues. Trimming removed 3 bases at V and 5 bases at J, with 18 bases between. Germline assignment: CDR1 SGDLS and CDR2 YYNGEE. Here the CDR3 DNA reads TGTGCCAGCAGCGCCACCCCGAACAGGGCCCAAAACATTCAGTACTTC. Its protein is CASSATPNRAQNIQYF. Combining the CDR3 with reference TRBV9 and TRBJ2-4 gives the whole variable domain DSGVTQTPKHLITATGQRVTLRCSPRSGDLSVYWYQQSLDQGLQFLIQYYNGEERAKGNILERFSAQQFPDLHSELNLSSLELGDSALYFCASSATPNRAQNIQYFGAGTRLSVL.

Here the CDR3 reads CATKRPVGLAGAGGTGELFF. The CDR3 bases are TGTGCCACCAAGCGACCGGTCGGGCTAGCGGGGGCCGGGGGGACCGGGGAGCTGTTTTTT. The V and J genes are TRBV19 and TRBJ2-2; 10 bases are a match to TRBD2. Germline-derived CDR1 and CDR2 are LNHDA and SQIVND (reference sequence). The ends lost 10 bases at V and 5 bases at J; junction bases unmatched: 25. This CDR3 spans 20 amino acids. Drawing the rest from reference TRBV19 and TRBJ2-2, the complete variable domain is DGGITQSPKYLFRKEGQNVTLSCEQNLNHDAMYWYRQDPGQGLRLIYYSQIVNDFQKGDIAEGYSVSREKKESFPLTVTSAQKNPTAFYLCATKRPVGLAGAGGTGELFFGEGSRLTVL.

The CDR3 loop reads CASMGRTLAESSYEQYF. Written as DNA, the CDR3 is TGTGCCAGTATGGGCCGGACCCTAGCAGAAAGCTCCTACGAGCAGTACTTC. This sequence joins TRBV19 and TRBJ2-7; D possibly corresponds to TRBD2 (5 bases). This CDR3 comprises 17 residues. Trimming took 7 bases from V and 0 from J, leaving 22 bases between them. Per the germline V gene, CDR1 is LNHDA and CDR2 is SQIVND (reference sequence).

The chain employs TRBV4-1 and TRBJ1-1; no firm D call. With 3 bases removed from V and 5 bases from J, the gap between germline ends came to 16 bases. This CDR3 comprises 15 residues. CDR1 and CDR2 (germline): MGHRA, YSYEKL. CDR3 in amino acids: CASSHAEGGMTEAFF. Here the CDR3 DNA reads TGCGCCAGCAGCCATGCAGAAGGAGGGATGACTGAAGCTTTCTTT.

This rearrangement joins TRBV6-1 to TRBJ1-1, with D perhaps TRBD1 (5 bases). V was shortened by 3 bases and J by 5 bases, with 22 bases between the two germline ends. This CDR3 comprises 17 residues. Germline V gene sequence: CDR1 MNHNS, CDR2 SASEGT. This CDR3 reads CASSDLMTATFLTEAFF. The DNA of the CDR3 is TGTGCCAGCAGTGACTTGATGACAGCTACCTTTTTAACTGAAGCTTTCTTT.

V is TRBV6-5 and J is TRBJ1-2, with TRBD1 matching 8 bases. The CDR3 sequence is 15 residues long. V was clipped by 5 bases and J by 4 bases; unmatched bases: 9. Germline V gene sequence: CDR1 MNHEY, CDR2 SVGAGI. CDR3 in DNA: TGTGCCAGCAGTCCGTGGGTGGGGACAGGCTATGGCTACACCTTC. It yields the protein CASSPWVGTGYGYTF.

The chain carries TRBV13 and TRBJ2-5; D not certain. The CDR3 loop spans 12 amino acids. With 5 bases removed from V and 5 bases from J, the gap between germline ends came to 9 bases. CDR1 is PRHDT, CDR2 FYEKMQ, per germline (reference sequence). CDR3 coding DNA: TGTGCCAGCAGCCTTTCGAGGGAGACCCAGTACTTC. It codes for CASSLSRETQYF.

The chain links TRBV6-5 to TRBJ2-1; tentatively, D is TRBD1 (5 bases). The CDR3 covers 13 residues. Germline assignment: CDR1 MNHEY and CDR2 SVGAGI. Trimming took 0 bases from V and 7 from J, leaving 7 bases between them. The CDR3, as DNA: TGTGCCAGCAGTTACTCGAAGGGGAATGAGCAGTTCTTC. It specifies CASSYSKGNEQFF.

The rearrangement links TRBV5-1 to TRBJ2-2; 9 bases line up with TRBD1. CDR3 length: 16 amino acids. The V and J ends lost 3 bases and 5 bases, in that order; junction bases with no gene match: 8. Per germline, CDR1 SGHRS and CDR2 YFSETQ. CDR3 loop: CASSSTGGSGTGELFF. CDR3 in DNA: TGCGCCAGCAGCTCGACAGGGGGTAGTGGAACCGGGGAGCTGTTTTTT.

The CDR3 bases are TGCAGTGCTAGTAACTTCGGGGAAGCTTTCTTT. Protein: CSASNFGEAFF. This rearrangement joins TRBV20-1 to TRBJ1-1; no reliable D call. The CDR3 totals 11 residues. The V and J ends lost 3 bases and 8 bases respectively, with 10 bases between them. The germline CDR1 and CDR2 sequences are DFQATT and SNEGSKA (reference sequence).

The CDR3 here is CASTRGIYEQYF. The CDR3 DNA follows: TGTGCCAGCACGAGAGGAATCTACGAGCAGTACTTC. V and J are TRBV6-1 and TRBJ2-7; no clear D gene. This CDR3 spans 12 amino acids. V lost 7 bases and J 3 bases, leaving 10 bases between the germline ends. CDR1 is MNHNS, CDR2 SASEGT, per germline.

This rearrangement joins TRBV6-1 to TRBJ2-7; 9 bases match TRBD1. Germline assignment: CDR1 MNHNS and CDR2 SASEGT. The CDR3 is 15 residues long. V lost 5 bases and J lost 0; bases outside the gene matches: 5. The CDR3 loop is CASSWTGEVSYEQYV. Written as DNA, the CDR3 is TGTGCCAGCAGTTGGACAGGGGAGGTCTCCTACGAGCAGTACGTC.

The rearrangement uses TRBV5-1 and TRBJ2-5; a weak D match, TRBD2 (6 bases). Per the germline V gene, CDR1 is SGHRS and CDR2 is YFSETQ. Trimming shortened V by 0 bases and J by 1 base, and 7 bases separated the two germline ends. The CDR3 has 14 amino acids. Here the CDR3 reads CASSLGGAQETQYF. As DNA, the CDR3 is TGCGCCAGCAGCTTGGGCGGGGCCCAAGAGACCCAGTACTTC.

The chain couples TRBV7-9 to TRBJ2-6, with TRBD1 identical over 7 bases. The CDR3 has 16 amino acids. V lost 4 bases to trimming and J lost 3 bases; unmatched junction nucleotides: 6. Germline V gene data show CDR1 as SEHNR and CDR2 as FQNEAQ (reference sequence). The DNA of the CDR3 is TGTGCCAGCAGCTCAACCAGGGGGATTGGGGCCAACGTCCTGACTTTC. The encoded protein is CASSSTRGIGANVLTF.

Remarks on this clone: A junction boundary mismatches the germline segment, possibly from a read error. The J gene is TRBJ1-2, the V gene TRBV28; 10 bases match TRBD1. Germline CDR1 and CDR2: MDHEN and SYDVKM. This CDR3 has 14 residues. CDR3 bases: TGTGCCAGCAGCCGGGACAGGGGTATCAATGGCTGCACCTTC. Its protein product is CASSRDRGINGCTF.

This chain connects TRBV19 to TRBJ1-2; 7 bases fit TRBD1. Germline trimming cut 2 bases from V and 0 bases from J; bases unmatched to any gene: 9. The CDR3 totals 17 residues. Germline V gene data show CDR1 as LNHDA and CDR2 as SQIVND (reference sequence). The CDR3: CASSIRRGTGANYGYTF. CDR3 bases: TGTGCCAGTAGTATACGCCGGGGTACAGGGGCTAACTATGGCTACACCTTC. Drawing the rest from reference TRBV19 and TRBJ1-2, the complete variable domain is DGGITQSPKYLFRKEGQNVTLSCEQNLNHDAMYWYRQDPGQGLRLIYYSQIVNDFQKGDIAEGYSVSREKKESFPLTVTSAQKNPTAFYLCASSIRRGTGANYGYTFGSGTRLTVV.

V usage is TRBV4-1 and J usage is TRBJ1-1; 7 bases match TRBD1. Germline CDR1 is MGHRA and CDR2 is YSYEKL. The CDR3 covers 17 residues. V lost 4 bases to trimming and J lost 2 bases; unmatched junction nucleotides: 13. CDR3 protein: CASSPYEGAGGNTEAFF. CDR3 nucleotide sequence: TGCGCCAGCAGCCCCTATGAGGGGGCAGGGGGTAACACTGAAGCTTTCTTT.

The V gene is TRBV19, the J gene TRBJ1-2; D is unresolved. The CDR3 sequence is 15 residues long. V was clipped by 7 bases and J by 3 bases, with 18 bases between them. In germline, CDR1 is LNHDA, CDR2 SQIVND (reference sequence). The CDR3 region has the DNA TGTGCCAGTACTCCGAGGGCAGAGACTCACTATGGCTACACCTTC. It yields the protein CASTPRAETHYGYTF.

The chain links TRBV11-2 to TRBJ2-2; 10 bases map to TRBD2. The germline CDR1 and CDR2 sequences are SGHAT and FQNNGV. The V gene end was trimmed by 5 bases and the J gene end by 7 bases; junction bases not matched to a gene: 7. The CDR3 is 15 residues long. The CDR3 reads CASSPSGGVIGELFF. DNA for the CDR3: TGTGCCAGCAGCCCTAGCGGGGGAGTAATCGGGGAGCTGTTTTTT. Filled out from reference TRBV11-2 and TRBJ2-2, the complete variable domain reads EAGVAQSPRYKIIEKRQSVAFWCNPISGHATLYWYQQILGQGPKLLIQFQNNGVVDDSQLPKDRFSAERLKGVDSTLKIQPAKLEDSAVYLCASSPSGGVIGELFFGEGSRLTVL.

The genes are TRBV27 and TRBJ2-5; D is undetermined. The end of the DNA fits TRBJ2-7 better, so the J call may be wrong. This CDR3 region has 13 residues. Germline-derived CDR1 and CDR2 are MNHEY and SMNVEV (reference sequence). This CDR3 is CASSPFLPYEQYF. CDR3 in DNA: TGTGCCAGCAGTCCCTTTCTCCCCTACGAGCAGTACTTC.

The chain employs TRBV9 and TRBJ2-2; perhaps TRBD2 as D (6 bases). The germline V gene encodes CDR1 SGDLS and CDR2 YYNGEE. V shed 3 bases and J shed 7 bases, with 10 bases lying between them. This CDR3 has 13 amino acids. CDR3 in DNA: TGTGCCAGCAGCGCCGAGGAGGGCGGGGAGCTGTTTTTT. Amino acids: CASSAEEGGELFF.

V gene TRBV5-5 combines with J gene TRBJ1-1; weak D call: TRBD1 (6 bases). Trimming left V 0 bases short and J 1 base short, with 16 bases between. Germline CDR1 is SGHKS and CDR2 is YYEKEE (reference sequence). This CDR3 has 17 amino acids. The CDR3 spells CASSLDTGRKGNTEAFF. For the CDR3, the DNA is TGTGCCAGCAGCTTGGATACAGGGAGAAAGGGGAACACTGAAGCTTTCTTT.

This chain connects TRBV6-6 to TRBJ1-1, with D possibly matching TRBD1 (6 bases). Germline lookup yields CDR1 MNHNY and CDR2 SVGAGI (reference sequence). Trimming took 7 bases from V and 1 from J, leaving 10 bases between them. CDR3 length: 13 amino acids. The CDR3 bases are TGTGCCAGCATCGACAGGCCGAACACTGAAGCTTTCTTT. Amino acids: CASIDRPNTEAFF.

J is TRBJ1-1 and V is TRBV11-2; TRBD1 agrees at 10 bases. The V segment lost 4 bases and the J segment 13 bases; nucleotides outside the gene matches: 18. Germline CDR1 is SGHAT and CDR2 is FQNNGV. The CDR3 is 16 residues long. CDR3 amino acids: CASSSRLPGQGDDVFF. As DNA, the CDR3 is TGTGCCAGCAGCTCAAGACTCCCAGGACAGGGGGACGACGTTTTCTTT.

The chain links TRBV18 to TRBJ2-7, with D possibly matching TRBD1 (6 bases). The germline CDR1 and CDR2 sequences are KGHSH and LQKENI. This CDR3 is built from 17 residues. V lost 2 bases, J lost 2 bases, and 19 bases lay in between. CDR3 sequence (DNA): TGTGCCAGCTCACCAAAAGGGACAAATCCCCCCCCCTACGAGCAGTACTTC. As protein: CASSPKGTNPPPYEQYF.

This chain links TRBV30 with TRBJ1-3; 11 nucleotides line up with TRBD1. Germline CDR1 and CDR2: GTSNPN and SVGIG (reference sequence). V lost 1 base and J lost 4; bases outside the gene matches: 6. The CDR3 length is 16 residues. The DNA of the CDR3 is TGTGCCTGGAGTGAAGGACAGGGGGCGTCGGGAAACACCATATATTTT. This translates into CAWSEGQGASGNTIYF. The full variable domain, with the rest looked up from reference TRBV30 and TRBJ1-3, is SQTIHQWPATLVQPVGSPLSLECTVEGTSNPNLYWYRQAAGRGLQLLFYSVGIGQISSEVPQNLSASRPQDRQFILSSKKLLLSDSGFYLCAWSEGQGASGNTIYFGEGSWLTVV.

CDR3 region: CASILGALGEAFF. The CDR3 DNA follows: TGTGCCAGCATCTTGGGGGCCCTCGGGGAAGCTTTCTTT. The chain links TRBV28 to TRBJ1-1, with D tentatively TRBD1 (6 bases). Germline V CDR1 and CDR2: MDHEN, SYDVKM. The CDR3 loop spans 13 amino acids. Trimming pared 7 bases from V and 8 bases from J, leaving 17 bases between.